Presented here are 26 T cell receptor beta chains from one specimen sequenced in a study of CD8 T cells in ankylosing spondylitis. Study-level points and caveats: Roughly eight highly homologous variants formed a TCR beta motif that appeared characteristic of ankylosing spondylitis blood.

What these receptors recognize is not known. One entry per CDR3 protein, called by TCRdb with MiXCR from the 5' RACE reads. The sample has fewer than 550,000 distinct CDR3 sequences; under 5.5% are singletons. Sequenced material: blood, either unsorted or a sorted T cell fraction (not recorded which). All receptors come from a male donor with ankylosing spondylitis.

The chain joins TRBV6-2 or TRBV6-3 to TRBJ2-5; TRBD1 aligns across 8 bases. The V gene end was trimmed by 8 bases and the J gene end by 5 bases; junction bases not matched to a gene: 16. The CDR3 has 16 amino acids. CDR1 and CDR2 from the germline V gene are MNHEY and SVGEGT. Here the CDR3 DNA reads TGTGCCAGCGCTATCAGCTTCAGGGGGCTGATGGAGACCCAGTACTTC. Translation gives CASAISFRGLMETQYF.

This clonotype showed up many times. The chain has TRBV6-5 and TRBJ2-6, with D uncertain. The CDR3 extends over 15 amino acids. Looked up from germline, CDR1 is MNHEY and CDR2 is SVGAGI. Trimming took 0 bases from V and 2 from J, leaving 5 bases between them. This chain's CDR3 is CASSYSGTGANVLTF. In nucleotides, the CDR3 is TGTGCCAGCAGTTACTCGGGGACTGGGGCCAACGTCCTGACTTTC.

V gene TRBV7-2 combines with J gene TRBJ1-5, with 8 nucleotides matching TRBD1. Germline values: CDR1 SGHTA, CDR2 FQGNSA. V dropped 5 bases and J dropped 5; count of bases not matched to a gene: 11. The CDR3 length is 16 residues. CDR3 coding DNA: TGTGCCAGCAGCCAAGCGTTGGACAGGGCCTATCAGCCCCAGCATTTT. Amino acids: CASSQALDRAYQPQHF.

This clonotype was seen repeatedly, ten times or more. V gene TRBV7-8 combines with J gene TRBJ2-5; 7 bases match TRBD1. From germline, CDR1 is SGHVS and CDR2 FQNEAQ. With 1 base clipped from V and 3 bases from J, the junction kept 8 bases outside the gene matches. This CDR3 region has 16 residues. The CDR3 sequence: CASSLVLGDREETQYF. The CDR3 region has the DNA TGTGCCAGCAGCTTAGTTCTAGGGGACAGAGAAGAGACCCAGTACTTC.

The V call is TRBV7-3, the J call TRBJ2-7; 8 nucleotides agree with TRBD1. The CDR3 is 13 residues long. Per the germline V gene, CDR1 is SGHTA and CDR2 is FQGTGA. V shed 2 bases and J 6 bases; nucleotides not matched to a gene: 3. CDR3 DNA: TGTGCCAGCAGCTTACAGGGGGCGAGCGAGCAGTACTTC. Translating it yields CASSLQGASEQYF.

At least ten counts were recorded for this clonotype. The chain combines TRBV9 with TRBJ2-5; TRBD2 matches 10 bases. Trimming took 0 bases from V and 5 from J; bases not matched to a gene: 7. Germline V gives CDR1 SGDLS, CDR2 YYNGEE. This CDR3 contains 16 residues. CDR3 nucleotides: TGTGCCAGCAGCGTAGCTAGCGGGAGTTCTTTTGAGACCCAGTACTTC. It translates to CASSVASGSSFETQYF.

At least ten counts were recorded for this clonotype. This sequence joins TRBV5-5 and TRBJ2-1, with D uncertain. This CDR3 is 16 amino acids long. V shed 0 bases and J shed 8 bases, with 18 bases lying between them. CDR1 and CDR2 (germline): SGHKS, YYEKEE (reference sequence). In DNA, the CDR3 is TGTGCCAGCAGCTTGGATAGAGCGTGGGGTTACGATGAGCAGTTCTTC. This sequence encodes CASSLDRAWGYDEQFF.

This clonotype was seen many times. The chain joins TRBV12-3 or TRBV12-4 to TRBJ2-1; possible D gene TRBD1, 6 bases. The V end lost 4 bases, the J end lost 6 bases, and 10 bases lay between the germline ends. The CDR3 is 13 amino acids. CDR3 protein: CASSWTATNEQFF. In DNA form, the CDR3 reads TGTGCCAGCAGTTGGACAGCCACCAATGAGCAGTTCTTC.

There are many counts of this clonotype. This chain's CDR3 is CASTPGGTNTEAFF. In DNA form, the CDR3 reads TGTGCCAGCACTCCCGGGGGGACTAACACTGAAGCTTTCTTT. The chain employs TRBV28 and TRBJ1-1, with a tentative D call TRBD1 (5 bases). Trimming took 7 bases from V and 2 from J, leaving 14 bases between them. CDR1 MDHEN and CDR2 SYDVKM come from the germline V gene. CDR3 size: 14 residues.

The table lists this clonotype with many counts. V and J are TRBV10-3 and TRBJ2-2; D not resolved. Germline V gene lookup returns CDR1 ENHRY and CDR2 SYGVKD. CDR3 size: 14 residues. Trimming stripped 3 bases from V and 5 bases from J, with 10 bases between. The CDR3 region is CAISDPDGTGELFF. In nucleotides, the CDR3 is TGTGCCATCAGTGATCCGGACGGTACCGGGGAGCTGTTTTTT.

This clonotype was seen ten or more times. The chain carries TRBV4-1 and TRBJ1-5; tentatively, D is TRBD1 (6 bases). The CDR3 extends over 14 amino acids. CDR1 and CDR2 (germline): MGHRA, YSYEKL. V was trimmed by 2 bases and J by 10 bases, leaving 15 bases between them. The CDR3 sequence: CASSQPDRPYPQHF. CDR3 sequence (DNA): TGCGCCAGCAGCCAACCCGACAGGCCATATCCCCAGCATTTT.

This clonotype was recorded many times. In DNA, the CDR3 is TGCAGTGCTAAGGGACTGGGAGAGACCCAGTACTTC. Its protein product is CSAKGLGETQYF. V gene TRBV20-1 combines with J gene TRBJ2-5, with D possibly being TRBD2 (6 bases). CDR1 and CDR2 (germline): DFQATT, SNEGSKA (reference sequence). The CDR3 has 12 residues. Between the trimmed V and J ends, which lost 4 bases and 4 bases, there was a span of 10 bases.

The chain is built from TRBV27 and TRBJ1-2, with D possibly matching TRBD1 (5 bases). Trimming removed 3 bases at V and 4 bases at J, with 12 bases between. Germline lookup yields CDR1 MNHEY and CDR2 SMNVEV (reference sequence). The CDR3 loop spans 14 amino acids. The CDR3 protein is CASSFSVRGYGYTF. CDR3 bases: TGTGCCAGCAGTTTTTCGGTTAGGGGCTATGGCTACACCTTC.

Ten or more counts support this clonotype. This chain uses TRBV6-2 or TRBV6-3 with TRBJ1-6; no clear D. CDR3 size: 11 residues. V dropped 5 bases and J dropped 16 bases, with 12 bases sitting between them. In germline, CDR1 is MNHEY, CDR2 SVGEGT. Here the CDR3 reads CASSDPRNLHF. The CDR3 coding sequence is TGTGCCAGCAGTGACCCCCGGAATCTCCACTTT.

This clonotype has at least ten counts. The chain joins TRBV4-2 to TRBJ1-6; 9 bases agree with TRBD1. Losses at the gene ends were 3 bases for V and 8 bases for J; bases not matched to a gene: 5. CDR1 is LGHNA, CDR2 YNFKEQ, per germline. The length of the CDR3 is 15 residues. In nucleotides, the CDR3 is TGTGCCAGCAGCCACGGACAGGGGATGGATTCACCCCTCCACTTT. This codes for CASSHGQGMDSPLHF.

This clonotype turned up a few times. This sequence joins TRBV6-6 and TRBJ2-7; D unclear. Germline CDR1 reads MNHNY; CDR2 reads SVGAGI (reference sequence). Trimming took 7 bases from V and 0 from J, leaving 10 bases between them. The CDR3 runs 13 residues. The CDR3 here is CASKTAVSYEQYF. The CDR3 coding sequence is TGTGCCAGCAAAACCGCGGTCTCCTACGAGCAGTACTTC.

This clonotype has at least ten counts. The chain uses TRBV20-1 and TRBJ2-5; the match to TRBD2 covers 10 bases. The CDR3 covers 17 residues. From germline, CDR1 is DFQATT and CDR2 SNEGSKA (reference sequence). V shed 3 bases, J shed 5 bases, and the junction held 15 bases outside the gene matches. CDR3 coding DNA: TGCAGTGCTAGCCCTAGCGGGAGTTTCCTAAGGGGGGAGACCCAGTACTTC. Its translation is CSASPSGSFLRGETQYF.

This clonotype has ten or more counts. This sequence joins TRBV29-1 and TRBJ1-2; weak D call: TRBD1 (5 bases). V was trimmed by 3 bases and J by 6 bases, leaving 14 bases between them. Germline assignment: CDR1 SQVTM and CDR2 ANQGSEA. The CDR3 has 13 amino acids. The DNA of the CDR3 is TGCAGCGTTGAGTCCGGGACCAGTGATGGCTACACCTTC. Its translation is CSVESGTSDGYTF.

There are a few counts of this clonotype. This sequence joins TRBV28 and TRBJ2-1; possible D gene TRBD2, 6 bases. The germline V gene encodes CDR1 MDHEN and CDR2 SYDVKM. Trimming pared 3 bases from V and 8 bases from J, leaving 14 bases between. This CDR3 contains 14 residues. CDR3: CASSFQTSLDEQFF. The CDR3 DNA follows: TGTGCCAGCAGTTTCCAGACTAGTTTGGATGAGCAGTTCTTC.

This clonotype was recorded many times. CDR3 nucleotide sequence: TGCGCCAGCAGCCAAGGGTGGACTAGCGGGATTCAGGATACGCAGTATTTT. Translated: CASSQGWTSGIQDTQYF. V and J are TRBV4-3 and TRBJ2-3, with 12 bases lining up with TRBD2. V dropped 1 base and J dropped 6; count of bases not matched to a gene: 8. In germline, CDR1 is LGHNA, CDR2 YSLEER. CDR3 length: 17 residues.

This clonotype was detected ten times or more. V and J are TRBV4-1 and TRBJ2-7, with 10 positions matching TRBD2. The V gene's germline CDR1 is MGHRA and CDR2 YSYEKL. This CDR3 comprises 16 residues. V shed 0 bases and J 4 bases; nucleotides not matched to a gene: 6. The CDR3 spells CASSQDRNSGRYEQYF. The CDR3, as DNA: TGCGCCAGCAGCCAAGATCGGAATAGCGGGAGGTACGAGCAGTACTTC.

This clonotype was counted ten times or more. The chain recombines TRBV12-3 or TRBV12-4 with TRBJ2-7, with D perhaps matching TRBD1 (6 bases). The ends were cut back, 3 bases at V and 2 bases at J, with 11 bases in the middle. CDR3 length: 14 residues. In nucleotides, the CDR3 is TGTGCCAGCAGTTTTCTCCACAGGGCCTACGAGCAGTACTTC. Residues: CASSFLHRAYEQYF.

This clonotype turned up a few times. The chain employs TRBV20-1 and TRBJ2-1; TRBD2 matches 11 bases. This CDR3 is 16 amino acids long. Germline V gene sequence: CDR1 DFQATT, CDR2 SNEGSKA (reference sequence). With V trimmed by 6 bases and J by 4 bases, 11 bases remained unmatched. CDR3 residues: CSARNSGRGGYNEQFF. CDR3 coding DNA: TGCAGTGCAAGGAATAGCGGGAGGGGAGGGTACAATGAGCAGTTCTTC.

This clonotype was observed at least ten times. The genes are TRBV10-2 and TRBJ1-1; TRBD1 might be the D (5 bases). The CDR3 extends over 14 amino acids. The V gene's germline CDR1 is WSHSY and CDR2 SAAADI. Trimming removed 6 bases from V and 1 base from J, with 12 bases in between. The CDR3 here is CASRQGMSNTEAFF. The CDR3 region has the DNA TGCGCCAGCAGGCAGGGAATGTCGAACACTGAAGCTTTCTTT.

This clonotype was recorded at least ten times. The chain links TRBV28 to TRBJ2-3; D may correspond to TRBD1 or TRBD2 (5 bases each). The V gene lost 5 bases and the J gene lost 1 base, with 19 bases spanning the gap. CDR1 MDHEN and CDR2 SYDVKM come from the germline V gene. CDR3 length: 17 amino acids. The CDR3 DNA reads as TGTGCCAGCAGTCCACCGGGACGCAGAAGGGGCACAGATACGCAGTATTTT. Encoded protein: CASSPPGRRRGTDTQYF.

This clonotype has at least ten counts. V is TRBV29-1 and J is TRBJ2-3; D may match TRBD1 or TRBD2 (6 bases each). The germline V and J ends were trimmed by 1 base and 10 bases, with 18 bases remaining between them. This CDR3 comprises 14 residues. In germline, CDR1 is SQVTM, CDR2 ANQGSEA. CDR3 amino acids: CSVEVTTRGPAQYF. CDR3 nucleotide sequence: TGCAGCGTTGAAGTCACTACCCGGGGGCCGGCGCAGTATTTT.